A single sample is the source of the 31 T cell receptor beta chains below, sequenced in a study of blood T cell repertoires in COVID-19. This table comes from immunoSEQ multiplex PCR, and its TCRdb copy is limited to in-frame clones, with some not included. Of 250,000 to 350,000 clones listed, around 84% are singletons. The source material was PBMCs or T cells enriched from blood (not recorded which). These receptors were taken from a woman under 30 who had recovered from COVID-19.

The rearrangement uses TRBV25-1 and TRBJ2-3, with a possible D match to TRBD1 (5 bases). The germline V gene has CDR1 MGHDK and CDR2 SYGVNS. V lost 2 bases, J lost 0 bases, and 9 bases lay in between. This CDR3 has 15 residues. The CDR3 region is CASSETGRSTDTQYF. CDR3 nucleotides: TGTGCCAGCAGTGAAACAGGAAGGAGCACAGATACGCAGTATTTT. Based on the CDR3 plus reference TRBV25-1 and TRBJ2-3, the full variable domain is EADIYQTPRYLVIGTGKKITLECSQTMGHDKMYWYQQDPGMELHLIHYSYGVNSTEKGDLSSESTVSRIRTEHFPLTLESARPSHTSQYLCASSETGRSTDTQYFGPGTRLTVL.

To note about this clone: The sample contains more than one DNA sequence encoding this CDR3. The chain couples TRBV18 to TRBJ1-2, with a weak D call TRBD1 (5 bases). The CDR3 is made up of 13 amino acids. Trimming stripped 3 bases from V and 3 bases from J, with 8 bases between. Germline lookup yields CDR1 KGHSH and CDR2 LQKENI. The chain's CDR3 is CASSPSTDYGYTF. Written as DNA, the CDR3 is TGTGCCAGCTCACCTTCGACAGACTATGGCTACACCTTC. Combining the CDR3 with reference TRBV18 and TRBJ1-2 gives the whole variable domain NAGVMQNPRHLVRRRGQEARLRCSPMKGHSHVYWYRQLPEEGLKFMVYLQKENIIDESGMPKERFSAEFPKEGPSILRIQQVVRGDSAAYFCASSPSTDYGYTFGSGTRLTVV.

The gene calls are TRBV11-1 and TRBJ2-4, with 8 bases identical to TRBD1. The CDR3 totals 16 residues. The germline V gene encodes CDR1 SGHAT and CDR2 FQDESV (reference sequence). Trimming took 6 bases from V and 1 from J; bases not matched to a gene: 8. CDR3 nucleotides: TGTGCCAGCAGTCAGGACAGGGCCTGGGCCAAAAACATTCAGTACTTC. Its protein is CASSQDRAWAKNIQYF.

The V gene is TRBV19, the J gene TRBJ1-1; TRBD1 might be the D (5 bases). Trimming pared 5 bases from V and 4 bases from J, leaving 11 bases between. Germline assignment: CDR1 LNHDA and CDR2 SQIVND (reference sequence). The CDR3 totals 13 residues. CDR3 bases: TGTGCCAGTAGTCTGGCCGGGGGCACTGAAGCTTTCTTT. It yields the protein CASSLAGGTEAFF. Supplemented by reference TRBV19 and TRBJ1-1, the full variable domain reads DGGITQSPKYLFRKEGQNVTLSCEQNLNHDAMYWYRQDPGQGLRLIYYSQIVNDFQKGDIAEGYSVSREKKESFPLTVTSAQKNPTAFYLCASSLAGGTEAFFGQGTRLTVV.

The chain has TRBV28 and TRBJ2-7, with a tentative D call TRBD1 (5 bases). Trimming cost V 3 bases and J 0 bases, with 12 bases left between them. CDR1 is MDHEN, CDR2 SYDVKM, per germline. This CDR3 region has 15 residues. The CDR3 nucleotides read TGTGCCAGCAGTTTCGGTACAGGTTCCTCCTACGAGCAGTACTTC. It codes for CASSFGTGSSYEQYF.

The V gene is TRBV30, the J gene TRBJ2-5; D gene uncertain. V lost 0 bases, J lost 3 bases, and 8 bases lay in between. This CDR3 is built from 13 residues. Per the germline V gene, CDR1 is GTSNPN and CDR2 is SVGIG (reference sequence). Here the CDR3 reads CAWSVRREETQYF. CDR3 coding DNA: TGTGCCTGGAGTGTAAGGAGAGAAGAGACCCAGTACTTC. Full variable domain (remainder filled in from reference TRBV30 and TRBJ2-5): SQTIHQWPATLVQPVGSPLSLECTVEGTSNPNLYWYRQAAGRGLQLLFYSVGIGQISSEVPQNLSASRPQDRQFILSSKKLLLSDSGFYLCAWSVRREETQYFGPGTRLLVL.

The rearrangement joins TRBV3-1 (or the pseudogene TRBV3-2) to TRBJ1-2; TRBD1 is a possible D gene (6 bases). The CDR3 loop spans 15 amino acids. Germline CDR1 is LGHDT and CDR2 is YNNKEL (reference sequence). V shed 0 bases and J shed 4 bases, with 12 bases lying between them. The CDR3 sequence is CASSQDLTGLYGYTF. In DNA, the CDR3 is TGTGCCAGCAGCCAAGATTTAACAGGGCTCTATGGCTACACCTTC.

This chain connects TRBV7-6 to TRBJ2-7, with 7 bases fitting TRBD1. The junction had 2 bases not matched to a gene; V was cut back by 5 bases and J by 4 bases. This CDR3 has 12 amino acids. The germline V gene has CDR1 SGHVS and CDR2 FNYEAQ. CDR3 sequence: CASSLQGYEQYF. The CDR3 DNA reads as TGTGCCAGCAGCCTACAGGGGTACGAGCAGTACTTC.

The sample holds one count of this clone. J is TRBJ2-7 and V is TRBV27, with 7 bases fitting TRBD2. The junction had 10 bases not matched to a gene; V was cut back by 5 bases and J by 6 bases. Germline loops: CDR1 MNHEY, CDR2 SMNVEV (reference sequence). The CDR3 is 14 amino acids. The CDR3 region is CASSPLADFAEQYF. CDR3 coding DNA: TGTGCCAGCAGTCCCCTAGCGGATTTCGCCGAGCAGTACTTC.

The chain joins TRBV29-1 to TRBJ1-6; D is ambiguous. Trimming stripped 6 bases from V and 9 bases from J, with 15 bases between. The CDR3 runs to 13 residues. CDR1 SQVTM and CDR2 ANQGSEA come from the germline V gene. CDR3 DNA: TGCAGCGTAAGAGAGGCAAGGAGTTCACCCCTCCACTTT. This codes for CSVREARSSPLHF. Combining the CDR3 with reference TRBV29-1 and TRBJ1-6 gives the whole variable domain SAVISQKPSRDICQRGTSLTIQCQVDSQVTMMFWYRQQPGQSLTLIATANQGSEATYESGFVIDKFPISRPNLTFSTLTVSNMSPEDSSIYLCSVREARSSPLHFGNGTRLTVT.

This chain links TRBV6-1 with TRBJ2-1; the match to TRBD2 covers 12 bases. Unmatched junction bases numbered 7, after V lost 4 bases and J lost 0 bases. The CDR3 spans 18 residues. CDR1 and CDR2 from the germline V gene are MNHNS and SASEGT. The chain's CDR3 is CASSGTSGTVNSYNEQFF. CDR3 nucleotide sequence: TGTGCCAGCAGTGGGACTAGCGGGACCGTTAACTCCTACAATGAGCAGTTCTTC.

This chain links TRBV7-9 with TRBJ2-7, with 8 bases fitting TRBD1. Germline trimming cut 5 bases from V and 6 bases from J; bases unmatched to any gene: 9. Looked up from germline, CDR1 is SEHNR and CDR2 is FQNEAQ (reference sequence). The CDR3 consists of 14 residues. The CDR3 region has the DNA TGTGCCAGCAGCATCCGGACAGGGTTTTCCGAGCAGTACTTC. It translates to CASSIRTGFSEQYF.

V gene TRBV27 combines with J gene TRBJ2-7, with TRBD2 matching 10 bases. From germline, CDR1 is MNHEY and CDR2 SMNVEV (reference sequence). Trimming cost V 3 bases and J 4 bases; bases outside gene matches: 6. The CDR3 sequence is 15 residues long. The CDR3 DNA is TGTGCCAGCAGTTTGAGCGGGAGGGCCGGGTACGAGCAGTACTTC. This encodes CASSLSGRAGYEQYF.

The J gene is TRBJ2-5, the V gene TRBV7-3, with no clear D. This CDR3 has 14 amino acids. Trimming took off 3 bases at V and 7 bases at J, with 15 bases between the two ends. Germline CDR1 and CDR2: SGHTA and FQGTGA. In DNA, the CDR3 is TGTGCCAGCAGCTTTGATCATACAGTAGGGACCCAGTACTTC. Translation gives CASSFDHTVGTQYF.

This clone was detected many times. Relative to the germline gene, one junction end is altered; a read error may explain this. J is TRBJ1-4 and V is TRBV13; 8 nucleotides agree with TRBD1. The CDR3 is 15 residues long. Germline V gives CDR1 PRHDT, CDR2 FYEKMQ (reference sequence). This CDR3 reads CASSVGTGLNEKLFF. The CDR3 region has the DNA TGTGCCAGCAGCGTAGGGACAGGCCTGAATGAAAAACTGTTTTTT.

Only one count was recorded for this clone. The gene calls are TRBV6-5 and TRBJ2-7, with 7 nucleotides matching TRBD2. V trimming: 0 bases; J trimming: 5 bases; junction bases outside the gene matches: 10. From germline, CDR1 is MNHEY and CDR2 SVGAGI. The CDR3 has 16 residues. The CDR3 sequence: CASSYSPPGGLDEQYF. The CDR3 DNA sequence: TGTGCCAGCAGTTACTCGCCTCCGGGAGGTCTAGACGAGCAGTACTTC.

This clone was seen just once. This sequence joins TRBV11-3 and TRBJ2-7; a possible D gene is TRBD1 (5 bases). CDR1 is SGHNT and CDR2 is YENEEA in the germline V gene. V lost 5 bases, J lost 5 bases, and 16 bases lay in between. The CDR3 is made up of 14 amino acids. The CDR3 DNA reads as TGTGCCAGCAGCCAAGGGGCAGGGATGAACGAGCAGTACTTC. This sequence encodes CASSQGAGMNEQYF.

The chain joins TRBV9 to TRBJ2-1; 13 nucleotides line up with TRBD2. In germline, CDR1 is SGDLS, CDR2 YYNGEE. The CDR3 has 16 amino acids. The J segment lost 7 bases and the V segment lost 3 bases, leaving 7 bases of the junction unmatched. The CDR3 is CASSAELAGGGNEQFF. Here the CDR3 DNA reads TGTGCCAGCAGCGCCGAACTAGCGGGAGGGGGAAATGAGCAGTTCTTC.

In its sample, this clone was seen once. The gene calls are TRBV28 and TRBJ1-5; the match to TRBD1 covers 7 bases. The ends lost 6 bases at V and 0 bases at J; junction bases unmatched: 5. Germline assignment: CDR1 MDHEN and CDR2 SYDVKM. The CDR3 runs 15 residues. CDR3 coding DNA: TGTGCCAGCAGGTCGGACAGGAATAGCAATCAGCCCCAGCATTTT. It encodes CASRSDRNSNQPQHF.

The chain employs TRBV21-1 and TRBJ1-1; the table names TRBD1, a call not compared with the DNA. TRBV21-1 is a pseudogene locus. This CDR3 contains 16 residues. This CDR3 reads CASSKKDIGGCTEAFF. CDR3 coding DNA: TGTGCCAGCAGCAAAAAAGATATAGGGGGCTGCACTGAAGCTTTCTTT.

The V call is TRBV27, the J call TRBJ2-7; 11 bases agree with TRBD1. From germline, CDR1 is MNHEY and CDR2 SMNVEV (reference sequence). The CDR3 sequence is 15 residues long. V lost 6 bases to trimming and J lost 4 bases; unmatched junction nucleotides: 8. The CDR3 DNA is TGTGCCAGCAGGCCCACCGGGACAGGGGGTTACGAGCAGTACTTC. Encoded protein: CASRPTGTGGYEQYF.

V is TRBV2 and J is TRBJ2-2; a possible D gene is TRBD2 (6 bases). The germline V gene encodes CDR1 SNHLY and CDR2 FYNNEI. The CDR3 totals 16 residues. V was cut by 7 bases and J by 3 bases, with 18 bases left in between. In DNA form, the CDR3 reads TGTGCCAGCAAGAAGCGGGCCTTTACAGACACCGGGGAGCTGTTTTTT. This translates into CASKKRAFTDTGELFF.

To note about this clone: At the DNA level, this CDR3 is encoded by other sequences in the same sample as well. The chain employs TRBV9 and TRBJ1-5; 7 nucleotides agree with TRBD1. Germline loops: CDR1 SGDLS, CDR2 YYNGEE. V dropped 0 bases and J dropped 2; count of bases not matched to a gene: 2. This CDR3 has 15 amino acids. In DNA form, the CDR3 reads TGTGCCAGCAGCGTAGAAGGGGGCGGCAATCAGCCCCAGCATTTT. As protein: CASSVEGGGNQPQHF.

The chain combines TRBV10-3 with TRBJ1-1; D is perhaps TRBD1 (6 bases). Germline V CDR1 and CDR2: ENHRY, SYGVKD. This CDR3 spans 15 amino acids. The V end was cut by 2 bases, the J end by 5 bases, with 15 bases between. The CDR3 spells CAISEEGGWGTEAFF. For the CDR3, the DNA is TGTGCCATCAGTGAGGAAGGGGGATGGGGGACTGAAGCTTTCTTT.

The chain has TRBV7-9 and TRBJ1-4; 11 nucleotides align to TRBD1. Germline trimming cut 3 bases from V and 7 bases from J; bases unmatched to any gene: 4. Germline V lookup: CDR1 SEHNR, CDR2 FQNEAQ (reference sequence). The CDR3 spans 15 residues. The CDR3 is CASSLRTGGFEKLFF. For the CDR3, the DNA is TGTGCCAGCAGCTTGCGGACAGGGGGCTTTGAAAAACTGTTTTTT.

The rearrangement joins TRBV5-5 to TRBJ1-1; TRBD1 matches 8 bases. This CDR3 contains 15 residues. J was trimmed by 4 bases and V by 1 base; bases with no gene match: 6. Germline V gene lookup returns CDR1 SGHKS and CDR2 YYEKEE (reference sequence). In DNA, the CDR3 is TGTGCCAGCAGCTTGACCCAGGGGGCGGGCACTGAAGCTTTCTTT. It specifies CASSLTQGAGTEAFF.

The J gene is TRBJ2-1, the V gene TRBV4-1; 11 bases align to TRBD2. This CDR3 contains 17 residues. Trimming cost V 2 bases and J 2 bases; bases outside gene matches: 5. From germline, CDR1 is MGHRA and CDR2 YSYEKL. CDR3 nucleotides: TGCGCCAGCAGCCAATCAACTAGCGGGGGCCCCTACAATGAGCAGTTCTTC. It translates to CASSQSTSGGPYNEQFF.

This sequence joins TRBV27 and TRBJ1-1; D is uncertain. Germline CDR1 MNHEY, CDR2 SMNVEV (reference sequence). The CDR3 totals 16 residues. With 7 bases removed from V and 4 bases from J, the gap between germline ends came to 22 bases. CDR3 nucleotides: TGTGCCAGCACCTCCGGGAGCCAGGTGGAGAGCACTGAAGCTTTCTTT. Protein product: CASTSGSQVESTEAFF.

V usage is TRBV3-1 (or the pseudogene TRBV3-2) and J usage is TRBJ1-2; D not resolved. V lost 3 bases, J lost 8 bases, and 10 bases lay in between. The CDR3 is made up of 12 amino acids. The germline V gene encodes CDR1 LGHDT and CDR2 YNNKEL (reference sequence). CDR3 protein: CASSHDTSGYTF. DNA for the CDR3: TGTGCCAGCAGCCACGATACTAGCGGCTACACCTTC.

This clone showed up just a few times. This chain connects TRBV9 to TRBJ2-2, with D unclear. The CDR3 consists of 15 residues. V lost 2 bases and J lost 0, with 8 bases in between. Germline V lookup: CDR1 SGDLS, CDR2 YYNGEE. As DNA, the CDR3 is TGTGCCAGCAGCGTCGAAGCTTCGAACACCGGGGAGCTGTTTTTT. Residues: CASSVEASNTGELFF.

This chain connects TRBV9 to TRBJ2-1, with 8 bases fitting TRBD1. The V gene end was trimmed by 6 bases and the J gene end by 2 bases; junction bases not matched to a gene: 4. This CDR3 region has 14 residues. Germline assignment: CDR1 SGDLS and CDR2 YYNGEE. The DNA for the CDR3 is TGTGCCAGCAAAGGGACAGGTGCCTACAATGAGCAGTTCTTC. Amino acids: CASKGTGAYNEQFF.